This T cell receptor (beta chain) was recovered during a study of siplizumab effects on memory and regulatory T cells. A remark on this clone: The antigen remains unidentified.

Per-sample assaying covered 85,000 to 100,000 TCR templates. Libraries were prepared by immunoSEQ multiplex PCR; TCRdb keeps only in-frame clonotypes and omits some of them. Found here are under 110,000 clones, nearly 95% of them singletons; the top ten hold around 12%. Germline V gene sequence: CDR1 LNHDA, CDR2 SQIVND (reference sequence). V was shortened by 3 bases and J by 4 bases, with 11 bases between the two germline ends. The CDR3 has 14 residues. Points from the study as a whole: The apparent diversity of naive T cells exceeded that of memory cells, and naive T cells seemed to make a major contribution to the alloresponse. Roughly 80-95% of proliferating clones (CD4+ or CD8+) could not be assigned a naive or memory phenotype.

The sequenced sample consisted of non-Treg CD4+ T cells sorted from blood. The sequence came from a human donor in good health. The chain joins TRBV19 to TRBJ2-3; D is unclear. The CDR3 DNA follows: TGTGCCAGTAGTATCGGGCCCCAGCCAGATACGCAGTATTTT. This sequence encodes CASSIGPQPDTQYF.